Listed below are T cell receptor beta chains from one sample, sequenced in a study of cytomegalovirus exposure and HLA in healthy donors. The method was immunoSEQ multiplex PCR; TCRdb's version includes in-frame clones alone and lacks a portion of them. The sample table includes over 65,000 clones. Material for sequencing was PBMCs. The receptors were sampled from a man aged 25 to 40 in good health and CMV-seronegative. Both conserved end residues are part of each CDR3. Fields, in order: CDR3 DNA, CDR3 protein, V gene, D gene, J gene. The D gene is left open where the match is weak.

cdr3_nt: TGTGCCAGCAGCTTTACCCGGGGTACAGATACGCAGTATTTT
cdr3_aa: CASSFTRGTDTQYF
v_call: TRBV11-1
d_call: -
j_call: TRBJ2-3

cdr3_nt: TGTGCCAGCAGCTTGTTGACAGGGCCCGCTGAAGCTTTCTTT
cdr3_aa: CASSLLTGPAEAFF
v_call: TRBV5-4
d_call: TRBD1
j_call: TRBJ1-1

cdr3_nt: TGTGCCAGCAGTTTACCGGGACTCCCCGTTCACGAGCAGTACTTC
cdr3_aa: CASSLPGLPVHEQYF
v_call: TRBV28
d_call: -
j_call: TRBJ2-7

cdr3_nt: TGTGCCAGCAGCGCAAGTCCAGGTGGTGGGACTGAAGCTTTCTTT
cdr3_aa: CASSASPGGGTEAFF
v_call: TRBV7-3
d_call: -
j_call: TRBJ1-1

cdr3_nt: TGTGCCAGCAGCTTAGATAGTCCTGCGGCGTATTTT
cdr3_aa: CASSLDSPAAYF
v_call: TRBV7-2
d_call: -
j_call: TRBJ2-3

cdr3_nt: TGTGCCAGCAGCTTAATTGGTAGCGCATCCCCCAATGAGCAGTTCTTC
cdr3_aa: CASSLIGSASPNEQFF
v_call: TRBV7-2
d_call: -
j_call: TRBJ2-1

cdr3_nt: TGTGCCAGCAGCAATATCAGGGGAAAAGAGACCCAGTACTTC
cdr3_aa: CASSNIRGKETQYF
v_call: TRBV21-1
d_call: -
j_call: TRBJ2-5

cdr3_nt: TGCGCCAGCAGCCCGAGGGCCGCGGGGATGAACACCGGGGAGCTGTTTTTT
cdr3_aa: CASSPRAAGMNTGELFF
v_call: TRBV4-1
d_call: -
j_call: TRBJ2-2

cdr3_nt: TGTGCCAGCAGCTTAAGGGGGGGTGAGGGTGAGCAGTTCTTC
cdr3_aa: CASSLRGGEGEQFF
v_call: TRBV7-3
d_call: TRBD2
j_call: TRBJ2-1

cdr3_nt: TGTGCCAGCAGCCCCCGAAGGGGACTAGCGGGGGGAATTAACTACAATGAGCAGTTCTTC
cdr3_aa: CASSPRRGLAGGINYNEQFF
v_call: TRBV9
d_call: TRBD2
j_call: TRBJ2-1

cdr3_nt: TGTGCCAGCAGCTTAGTGGAGGGTAGCAATCAGCCCCAGCATTTT
cdr3_aa: CASSLVEGSNQPQHF
v_call: TRBV7-2
d_call: -
j_call: TRBJ1-5

cdr3_nt: TGTGCCAGCAGTTACCCCCCAAACACTGAAGCTTTCTTT
cdr3_aa: CASSYPPNTEAFF
v_call: TRBV6-5
d_call: -
j_call: TRBJ1-1

cdr3_nt: TGCGCCAGCAGCTGGACAGCGAACACTGAAGCTTTCTTT
cdr3_aa: CASSWTANTEAFF
v_call: TRBV4-1
d_call: -
j_call: TRBJ1-1

cdr3_nt: TGTGCCAGCAGCGTAGCACAGGGGCTCAAGCAGTACTTC
cdr3_aa: CASSVAQGLKQYF
v_call: TRBV9
d_call: TRBD1
j_call: TRBJ2-7

cdr3_nt: TGTGCCAGCAGCTCCTTGACAGGTTCGAACACTGAAGCTTTCTTT
cdr3_aa: CASSSLTGSNTEAFF
v_call: TRBV11-2
d_call: -
j_call: TRBJ1-1

cdr3_nt: TGCGCCAGCGCTCCGGACAGGGGTTTGAGCGCTGAAGCTTTCTTT
cdr3_aa: CASAPDRGLSAEAFF
v_call: TRBV5-1
d_call: TRBD1
j_call: TRBJ1-1

cdr3_nt: TGTGCCAGCAGCCCCCGGACAGGACCCTACAATGAGCAGTTCTTC
cdr3_aa: CASSPRTGPYNEQFF
v_call: TRBV9
d_call: TRBD1
j_call: TRBJ2-1

cdr3_nt: TGTGCCAGCAACCGAACCTGGGACAGGGCCAACAATGAGCAGTTCTTC
cdr3_aa: CASNRTWDRANNEQFF
v_call: TRBV6-6
d_call: TRBD1
j_call: TRBJ2-1

cdr3_nt: TGTGCCAGCAGTGAGTGGCGGCTGGTAGCGGGGGGAGGAGGAGAGACCCAGTACTTC
cdr3_aa: CASSEWRLVAGGGGETQYF
v_call: TRBV2
d_call: TRBD2
j_call: TRBJ2-5

cdr3_nt: TGTGCCAGCTCACCATATGGACAGAACACTGAAGCTTTCTTT
cdr3_aa: CASSPYGQNTEAFF
v_call: TRBV18
d_call: -
j_call: TRBJ1-1

cdr3_nt: TGTGCCAGCAGCTCCGTCCTACAGGGGGCGAGGACTGAAGCTTTCTTT
cdr3_aa: CASSSVLQGARTEAFF
v_call: TRBV9
d_call: TRBD1
j_call: TRBJ1-1

cdr3_nt: TGTGCCAGCTCACTAACTGATGATCAGCCCCAGCATTTT
cdr3_aa: CASSLTDDQPQHF
v_call: TRBV18
d_call: -
j_call: TRBJ1-5

cdr3_nt: TGTGCCAGCTCACCTCAGACAGGAACCATCCACGAGCAGTACTTC
cdr3_aa: CASSPQTGTIHEQYF
v_call: TRBV18
d_call: -
j_call: TRBJ2-7

cdr3_nt: TGCGCCAGCAGCCAGGCCCTACAGGGAACGGAAGCTTTCTTT
cdr3_aa: CASSQALQGTEAFF
v_call: TRBV4-3
d_call: -
j_call: TRBJ1-1

cdr3_nt: TGCGCCAGCAGCCAAGCCCCCGACAGGGCCTACGAGCAGTACTTC
cdr3_aa: CASSQAPDRAYEQYF
v_call: TRBV4-1
d_call: TRBD1
j_call: TRBJ2-7

cdr3_nt: TGCGCCAGCAGGGGGCCTAGCGGGAGTGGCACCTACAATGAGCAGTTCTTC
cdr3_aa: CASRGPSGSGTYNEQFF
v_call: TRBV5-1
d_call: TRBD2
j_call: TRBJ2-1

cdr3_nt: TGTGCCAGCAGCCGGGGACAGGGGGACGAGCAGTACTTC
cdr3_aa: CASSRGQGDEQYF
v_call: TRBV7-9
d_call: TRBD1
j_call: TRBJ2-7

cdr3_nt: TGCGCCAGCAGCCAAGGCCTAGGGGGCCACGCGAACACTGAAGCTTTCTTT
cdr3_aa: CASSQGLGGHANTEAFF
v_call: TRBV4-1
d_call: TRBD1
j_call: TRBJ1-1

cdr3_nt: TGTGCCAGCCACCGGGGGTTGAACACTGAAGCTTTCTTT
cdr3_aa: CASHRGLNTEAFF
v_call: TRBV27
d_call: -
j_call: TRBJ1-1

cdr3_nt: TGTGCCAGCAGCGATCCGGGACAGGGGTACTACGAGCAGTACTTC
cdr3_aa: CASSDPGQGYYEQYF
v_call: TRBV11-3
d_call: TRBD1
j_call: TRBJ2-7

cdr3_nt: TGTGCCAGCAGCGTCTCCGGGACTCACTCTGGGGCCAACGTCCTGACTTTC
cdr3_aa: CASSVSGTHSGANVLTF
v_call: TRBV5-6
d_call: -
j_call: TRBJ2-6

cdr3_nt: TGTGCCAGCAGCGTAGACAGGGCGGATAACTATGGCTACACCTTC
cdr3_aa: CASSVDRADNYGYTF
v_call: TRBV9
d_call: -
j_call: TRBJ1-2

cdr3_nt: TGCGCCAGCAGCTTGAGCGAGACCCAGTACTTC
cdr3_aa: CASSLSETQYF
v_call: TRBV5-1
d_call: -
j_call: TRBJ2-5

cdr3_nt: TGCAGCGCTGGGGATTTCGACAGCTACGAGCAGTACTTC
cdr3_aa: CSAGDFDSYEQYF
v_call: TRBV29-1
d_call: -
j_call: TRBJ2-7

cdr3_nt: TGTGCCATCAGGAGGACAAGTAGCACAGATACGCAGTATTTT
cdr3_aa: CAIRRTSSTDTQYF
v_call: TRBV10-3
d_call: -
j_call: TRBJ2-3

cdr3_nt: TGTGCCAGCGGGGGCGGGAGCAATCAGCCCCAGCATTTT
cdr3_aa: CASGGGSNQPQHF
v_call: TRBV6-1
d_call: -
j_call: TRBJ1-5